This note documents a single T cell receptor beta chain sequence. Sequencing was performed with immunoSEQ multiplex PCR; in TCRdb, only in-frame clones are kept and a portion is missing. The profile covers tens of thousands of clones, with around 79% appearing a single time and approximately 19% taken by the ten largest. This CDR3 is 15 amino acids long. The V segment lost 3 bases and the J segment 1 base; nucleotides outside the gene matches: 2. In germline, CDR1 is SGHDN, CDR2 FVKESK. The data derive from a study of a mutant IDH1 vaccine in newly diagnosed glioma. Study-level background: Beforehand, treatment had been radiotherapy, temozolomide, or both; the majority received both.

Time point meaning: baseline, week 1 (first vaccination visit). As to treatment: pre-vaccination baseline after standard-of-care therapy. The donor cohort comprised cases of new WHO grade 3 or 4 IDH1-mutant, ATRX-lost astrocytoma. The receptor was isolated from a man aged 25 to 40 with glioma. This specimen was PBMCs, taken from a glioma patient treated with radiotherapy, temozolomide or both. The V gene is TRBV14, the J gene TRBJ2-5, with 10 bases that match TRBD2. The CDR3 spells CASSQLAGVQETQYF. The CDR3 DNA follows: TGTGCCAGCAGCCAGCTAGCGGGGGTCCAAGAGACCCAGTACTTC.